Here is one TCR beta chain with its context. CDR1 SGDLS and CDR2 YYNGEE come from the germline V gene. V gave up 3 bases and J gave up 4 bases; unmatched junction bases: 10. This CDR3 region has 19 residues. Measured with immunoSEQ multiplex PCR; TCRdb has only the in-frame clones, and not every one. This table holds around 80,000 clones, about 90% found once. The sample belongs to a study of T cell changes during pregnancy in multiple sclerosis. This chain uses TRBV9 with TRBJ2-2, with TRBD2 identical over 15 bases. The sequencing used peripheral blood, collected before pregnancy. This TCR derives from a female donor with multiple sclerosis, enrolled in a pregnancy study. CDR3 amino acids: CASSAGLAGGPRGTGELFF. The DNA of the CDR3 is TGTGCCAGCAGCGCTGGACTAGCGGGAGGGCCAAGGGGCACCGGGGAGCTGTTTTTT.